This passage covers 29 T cell receptor beta chains from one sample sequenced in a study of OX40 agonist ivuxolimab in advanced cancers. Some clones are missing from TCRdb's copy, which holds only in-frame ones; the method was immunoSEQ multiplex PCR. Here the sample spans about 76,000 clones, around 81% being singletons. This specimen consisted of CD4+ or CD8+ T cells sorted from blood, obtained in a trial of the OX40 agonist ivuxolimab. These receptors were obtained from an adult with an advanced solid tumor such as melanoma, head and neck, liver or kidney cancer.

CDR3 region: CASSLVSGQTYEQYF. CDR3 DNA sequence: TGTGCCAGCAGCTTAGTATCCGGGCAAACCTACGAGCAGTACTTC. The chain couples TRBV7-2 to TRBJ2-7; D remains ambiguous. The CDR3 length is 15 residues. V lost 1 base, J lost 2 bases, and 12 bases lay in between. Germline CDR1 is SGHTA and CDR2 is FQGNSA.

V usage is TRBV7-2 and J usage is TRBJ2-4; 8 bases align to TRBD1. The CDR3 runs 15 residues. With 6 bases clipped from V and 10 bases from J, the junction kept 14 bases outside the gene matches. Germline V lookup: CDR1 SGHTA, CDR2 FQGNSA. CDR3 in DNA: TGTGCCAGCAGGAACGAGGCAGGGGGCATGGGGATTCAGTACTTC. This gives the protein CASRNEAGGMGIQYF.

The CDR3 is CASSIRFNEQFF. The CDR3 DNA reads TGTGCCAGTAGTATAAGGTTCAATGAGCAGTTCTTC. V usage is TRBV19 and J usage is TRBJ2-1; D gene uncertain. This CDR3 region has 12 residues. Between the trimmed V and J ends, which lost 2 bases and 6 bases, there was a span of 5 bases. CDR1 and CDR2 from the germline V gene are LNHDA and SQIVND (reference sequence).

DNA for the CDR3: TGTGCCAGCAGCCCGGGGGGACTTAAGGATTCACCCCTCCACTTT. Translating it yields CASSPGGLKDSPLHF. The rearrangement links TRBV7-2 to TRBJ1-6; possible D gene TRBD1, 5 bases. From germline, CDR1 is SGHTA and CDR2 FQGNSA. CDR3 size: 15 residues. V was pared by 5 bases and J by 8 bases, with 16 bases between.

V is TRBV2 and J is TRBJ2-7, with a tentative D call TRBD2 (5 bases). CDR1 SNHLY and CDR2 FYNNEI come from the germline V gene. The CDR3 runs 14 residues. V gave up 4 bases and J gave up 4 bases, with 14 bases separating them. The CDR3: CASSGAGPTYEQYF. Written as DNA, the CDR3 is TGTGCCAGCAGTGGGGCGGGTCCAACTTACGAGCAGTACTTC.

The chain joins TRBV9 to TRBJ2-5; 8 bases are shared with TRBD2. The CDR3 has 15 residues. CDR1 and CDR2 (germline): SGDLS, YYNGEE. J was trimmed by 3 bases and V by 3 bases; bases with no gene match: 7. This chain's CDR3 is CASSEGLGDEETQYF. The CDR3 DNA reads TGTGCCAGCAGCGAGGGACTAGGGGACGAAGAGACCCAGTACTTC.

The V call is TRBV19, the J call TRBJ2-7; D is possibly TRBD1 (5 bases). This CDR3 has 15 residues. V was clipped by 1 base and J by 3 bases, with 13 bases between them. Germline assignment: CDR1 LNHDA and CDR2 SQIVND (reference sequence). CDR3 sequence reads: CASSIVSLGVYEQYF. In DNA, the CDR3 is TGTGCCAGTAGTATAGTCTCCCTAGGGGTCTACGAGCAGTACTTC.

The CDR3 reads CAIRTDPGEKLFF. The CDR3 coding sequence is TGTGCCATCAGGACGGACCCAGGTGAAAAACTGTTTTTT. This rearrangement joins TRBV10-3 to TRBJ1-4, with unresolved D. CDR3 size: 13 residues. V was trimmed by 6 bases and J by 7 bases, leaving 12 bases between them. Germline CDR1 ENHRY, CDR2 SYGVKD.

The V call is TRBV6-1, the J call TRBJ2-7; no reliable D call. Trimming took 3 bases from V and 2 from J, leaving 8 bases between them. The CDR3 length is 13 residues. Germline V CDR1 and CDR2: MNHNS, SASEGT. The chain's CDR3 is CASSEPSTYEQYF. The CDR3 DNA reads TGTGCCAGCAGTGAGCCCTCGACCTACGAGCAGTACTTC.

On this clone: At the DNA level, this CDR3 is encoded by other sequences in the same sample as well. This rearrangement joins TRBV14 to TRBJ1-4; possibly TRBD1 for D (5 bases). V gave up 1 base and J gave up 2 bases, with 11 bases separating them. Germline CDR1 SGHDN, CDR2 FVKESK. The CDR3 has 16 residues. The CDR3 reads CASSQGGPGTNEKLFF. The CDR3 nucleotides are TGTGCCAGCAGCCAAGGGGGCCCCGGCACTAATGAAAAACTGTTTTTT.

The chain joins TRBV6-1 to TRBJ2-1, with TRBD2 matching 7 bases. Germline-derived CDR1 and CDR2 are MNHNS and SASEGT. The ends lost 11 bases at V and 5 bases at J; junction bases unmatched: 12. The CDR3 spans 14 residues. CDR3 loop: CAGGVVGSDNEQFF. The CDR3 nucleotides read TGTGCCGGGGGGGTCGTGGGTTCGGACAATGAGCAGTTCTTC.

The chain carries TRBV2 and TRBJ2-1; D is undetermined. CDR1 SNHLY and CDR2 FYNNEI come from the germline V gene. The CDR3 contains 15 residues. V lost 3 bases and J lost 4, with 13 bases in between. The DNA for the CDR3 is TGTGCCAGCAGTGATAGGGTCGCAAATTACAATGAGCAGTTCTTC. It translates to CASSDRVANYNEQFF.

The V gene is TRBV11-2, the J gene TRBJ2-3, with D possibly matching TRBD2 (5 bases). Germline V gene data show CDR1 as SGHAT and CDR2 as FQNNGV. The CDR3 sequence is 18 residues long. The ends were cut back, 5 bases at V and 0 bases at J, with 21 bases in the middle. CDR3 loop: CASSPRAQSWTSTDTQYF. CDR3 coding DNA: TGTGCCAGCAGCCCCCGGGCCCAAAGTTGGACTAGCACAGATACGCAGTATTTT.

The chain couples TRBV7-6 to TRBJ1-3; D unclear. The V and J ends lost 0 bases and 4 bases respectively, with 10 bases between them. Germline CDR1 is SGHVS and CDR2 is FNYEAQ. The CDR3 extends over 15 amino acids. The CDR3 protein is CASSLALPRGNTIYF. The DNA of the CDR3 is TGTGCCAGCAGCTTAGCCCTACCCCGAGGAAACACCATATATTTT.

The rearrangement links TRBV10-3 to TRBJ1-3; 8 nucleotides agree with TRBD1. After removal of 10 bases from V and 3 bases from J, the junction contained 5 bases not matched to a gene. Germline V gene data show CDR1 as ENHRY and CDR2 as SYGVKD. This CDR3 has 13 amino acids. The CDR3 is CASEQGGGNTIYF. The CDR3 nucleotides are TGTGCCAGCGAACAGGGGGGTGGAAACACCATATATTTT.

This chain uses TRBV10-3 with TRBJ2-7; weak D call: TRBD1 (6 bases). This CDR3 comprises 18 residues. Deletions cut 0 bases from V and 3 bases from J, with 21 bases between. In germline, CDR1 is ENHRY, CDR2 SYGVKD. The CDR3 here is CAISESNLGAGLNYEQYF. The DNA for the CDR3 is TGTGCCATCAGTGAGTCGAATCTGGGGGCTGGCTTAAACTACGAGCAGTACTTC.

The J gene is TRBJ2-1, the V gene TRBV2; 12 positions match TRBD1. After removal of 9 bases from V and 2 bases from J, the junction contained 5 bases not matched to a gene. Germline-derived CDR1 and CDR2 are SNHLY and FYNNEI. There are 15 residues in the CDR3. CDR3 residues: CASTRDRGPYNEQFF. The CDR3 region has the DNA TGTGCCAGTACCCGGGACAGGGGGCCCTACAATGAGCAGTTCTTC.

The V and J genes are TRBV29-1 and TRBJ1-1; no clear D gene. CDR3 length equals 13 residues. V lost 4 bases and J 1 base, leaving 10 bases between the germline ends. CDR1 is SQVTM, CDR2 ANQGSEA, per germline. The CDR3 DNA is TGCAGCGTTGTCGGGCCGGCGAACACTGAAGCTTTCTTT. It encodes CSVVGPANTEAFF.

This clone was counted a few times. The V and J genes are TRBV10-3 and TRBJ2-1; tentatively, D is TRBD1 or TRBD2 (6 bases each). The CDR3 loop spans 13 amino acids. Germline loops: CDR1 ENHRY, CDR2 SYGVKD. V lost 3 bases and J lost 5, with 8 bases in between. The CDR3 DNA follows: TGTGCCATCAGTGAAAGGGGGGACAATGAGCAGTTCTTC. This translates into CAISERGDNEQFF.

This chain connects TRBV28 to TRBJ1-1; D gene uncertain. Germline CDR1 reads MDHEN; CDR2 reads SYDVKM. Trimming took off 6 bases at V and 1 base at J, with 3 bases between the two ends. The CDR3 length is 11 residues. The CDR3 nucleotides read TGTGCCAGCAGCCCGAACACTGAAGCTTTCTTT. Translated, it gives CASSPNTEAFF.

The chain joins TRBV9 to TRBJ1-4; no clear D gene. Trimming removed 0 bases at V and 7 bases at J, with 10 bases between. The CDR3 sequence is 14 residues long. Germline CDR1 and CDR2: SGDLS and YYNGEE. CDR3 DNA sequence: TGTGCCAGCAGCGTAGCCGGGGTCGGTGAAAAACTGTTTTTT. Translated: CASSVAGVGEKLFF.

This clone turned up a few times. The CDR3 nucleotides read TGTGCCAGCACAGAGATGGCAGACGGCTACACCTTC. Amino acids: CASTEMADGYTF. The chain carries TRBV28 and TRBJ1-2; D call uncertain. Between the trimmed V and J ends, which lost 7 bases and 8 bases, there was a span of 14 bases. CDR1 and CDR2 from the germline V gene are MDHEN and SYDVKM. This CDR3 is 12 amino acids long.

This chain links TRBV7-2 with TRBJ2-3; perhaps TRBD2 as D (7 bases). The CDR3 totals 17 residues. Germline assignment: CDR1 SGHTA and CDR2 FQGNSA. Trimming removed 1 base at V and 5 bases at J, with 19 bases between. CDR3 protein: CASSLDLVGGLEDTQYF. As DNA, the CDR3 is TGTGCCAGCAGCTTAGACCTCGTGGGGGGGCTTGAAGATACGCAGTATTTT. The variable domain in full, completed from reference TRBV7-2 and TRBJ2-3, reads GAGVSQSPSNKVTEKGKDVELRCDPISGHTALYWYRQSLGQGLEFLIYFQGNSAPDKSGLPSDRFSAERTGGSVSTLTIQRTQQEDSAVYLCASSLDLVGGLEDTQYFGPGTRLTVL.

The chain uses TRBV2 and TRBJ1-5, with 7 nucleotides matching TRBD1. V shed 11 bases and J 4 bases; nucleotides not matched to a gene: 11. The V gene's germline CDR1 is SNHLY and CDR2 FYNNEI. This CDR3 region has 14 residues. The CDR3 region has the DNA TGTGCCGTCCAGGGGGGGGGAGTGAATCAGCCCCAGCATTTT. The encoded protein is CAVQGGGVNQPQHF. The entire variable domain, with the rest obtained from reference TRBV2 and TRBJ1-5, is as follows: EPEVTQTPSHQVTQMGQEVILRCVPISNHLYFYWYRQILGQKVEFLVSFYNNEISEKSEIFDDQFSVERPDGSNFTLKIRSTKLEDSAMYFCAVQGGGVNQPQHFGDGTRLSIL.

The rearrangement uses TRBV11-2 and TRBJ2-3, with 11 bases aligning to TRBD2. The CDR3 consists of 16 residues. The ends lost 2 bases at V and 6 bases at J; junction bases unmatched: 7. The germline V gene has CDR1 SGHAT and CDR2 FQNNGV. CDR3 region: CASSLSLAGGADTQYF. Here the CDR3 DNA reads TGTGCCAGCAGCTTAAGTCTAGCGGGGGGCGCGGATACGCAGTATTTT.

The chain couples TRBV5-8 to TRBJ1-2; 7 nucleotides align to TRBD1. This CDR3 is 13 amino acids long. V dropped 4 bases and J dropped 8; count of bases not matched to a gene: 8. Germline CDR1 reads SGHTS; CDR2 reads YDEGEE. Written as DNA, the CDR3 is TGTGCCAGCAGCCGGGGACAGTTGTGGGGCTACACCTTC. Translated: CASSRGQLWGYTF.

This CDR3 is CSVRDRGEKLFF. CDR3 coding DNA: TGCAGCGTCCGGGACAGGGGTGAAAAACTGTTTTTT. The rearrangement links TRBV29-1 to TRBJ1-4; 10 nucleotides agree with TRBD1. V lost 6 bases and J lost 7; bases outside the gene matches: 2. This CDR3 has 12 residues. Germline lookup yields CDR1 SQVTM and CDR2 ANQGSEA. Supplemented by reference TRBV29-1 and TRBJ1-4, the full variable domain reads SAVISQKPSRDICQRGTSLTIQCQVDSQVTMMFWYRQQPGQSLTLIATANQGSEATYESGFVIDKFPISRPNLTFSTLTVSNMSPEDSSIYLCSVRDRGEKLFFGSGTQLSVL.

V is TRBV9 and J is TRBJ2-5; 11 nucleotides match TRBD2. This CDR3 is built from 16 residues. The trim removed 2 bases at V and 1 base at J, leaving 4 bases unmatched. Germline-derived CDR1 and CDR2 are SGDLS and YYNGEE. In DNA, the CDR3 is TGTGCCAGCAGCGTCCCTCTAGCGGGGGGCCAAGAGACCCAGTACTTC. Translated: CASSVPLAGGQETQYF.

The genes are TRBV7-3 and TRBJ2-2; 7 nucleotides match TRBD1. V lost 3 bases, J lost 5 bases, and 6 bases stayed unmatched. The germline CDR1 and CDR2 sequences are SGHTA and FQGTGA. The CDR3 consists of 15 residues. The CDR3 DNA is TGTGCCAGCAGCTTCTCGGGACAGCTGACCGGGGAGCTGTTTTTT. Translation gives CASSFSGQLTGELFF.